This T cell receptor (beta chain) was captured by sequencing in a study of T cells in narcolepsy. In the case of this clone: Its antigen is currently unknown.

V was cut by 3 bases and J by 6 bases, with 15 bases left in between. Germline V gene data show CDR1 as LGHNA and CDR2 as YSLEER. The CDR3 totals 15 residues. Assay used: immunoSEQ multiplex PCR; TCRdb lists only in-frame clones, some missing. The sample shows some 20,000 clones, around 86% of them seen only once. General study points: Autoreactive clonotypes reportedly recurred in blood of same and different patients, not controls.

The material sequenced was memory (CD45RA-) CD4+ T cells from blood. This sequence was found in a human donor in good health. The V and J genes are TRBV4-3 and TRBJ1-5; TRBD1 is a possible D gene (6 bases). CDR3 coding DNA: TGCGCCAGCAGCCAGCTGACAGGACTGGGTCAGCCCCAGCATTTT. Translating gives CASSQLTGLGQPQHF.